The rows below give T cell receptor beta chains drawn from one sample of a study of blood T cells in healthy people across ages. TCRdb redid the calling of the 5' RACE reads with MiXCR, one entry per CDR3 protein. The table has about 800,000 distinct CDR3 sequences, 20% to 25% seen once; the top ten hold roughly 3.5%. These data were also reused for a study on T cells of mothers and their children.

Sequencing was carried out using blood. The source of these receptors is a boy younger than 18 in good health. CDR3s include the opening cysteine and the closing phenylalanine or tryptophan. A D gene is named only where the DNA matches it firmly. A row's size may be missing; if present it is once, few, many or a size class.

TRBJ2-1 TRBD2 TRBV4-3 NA CASSQRLAGDRDEQFF TGCGCCAGCAGCCAAAGACTAGCGGGTGACCGGGATGAGCAGTTCTTC
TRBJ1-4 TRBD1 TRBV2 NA CASQTGGRREKLFF TGTGCCAGCCAAACAGGGGGAAGGCGAGAAAAACTGTTTTTT
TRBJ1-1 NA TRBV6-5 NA CASSALPGEAFF TGTGCCAGCAGTGCCCTACCTGGTGAAGCTTTCTTT
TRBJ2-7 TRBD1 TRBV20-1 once CSARPISGQRAYEQYF TGCAGTGCTAGACCCATTTCGGGACAGCGAGCCTACGAGCAGTACTTC
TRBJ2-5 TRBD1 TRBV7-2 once CASSLARTGGRETQYF TGTGCCAGCAGCTTAGCGAGGACAGGGGGGCGAGAGACCCAGTACTTC
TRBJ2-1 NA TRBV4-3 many CASSQLQDVEQFF TGCGCCAGCAGCCAATTACAGGATGTTGAGCAGTTCTTC
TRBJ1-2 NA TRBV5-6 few CASGGGNYGYTF TGTGCCAGCGGAGGCGGGAACTATGGCTACACCTTC
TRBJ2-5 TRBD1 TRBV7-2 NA CASSAPGGGEQETQYF TGTGCCAGCAGCGCTCCAGGGGGCGGAGAACAAGAGACCCAGTACTTC
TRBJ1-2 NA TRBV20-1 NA CSARDRKGSGANYGYTF TGCAGTGCTAGAGATCGAAAGGGCTCTGGCGCTAACTATGGCTACACCTTC
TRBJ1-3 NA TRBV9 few CASSYWGNTIYF TGTGCCAGCTCTTATTGGGGAAACACCATATATTTT
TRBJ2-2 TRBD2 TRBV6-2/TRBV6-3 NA CASSHDTSGANTGELFF TGTGCCAGCAGTCACGATACTAGCGGGGCGAACACCGGGGAGCTGTTTTTT
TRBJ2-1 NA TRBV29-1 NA CSVGSTPSEQFF TGCAGCGTTGGCTCGACCCCGAGTGAGCAGTTCTTC
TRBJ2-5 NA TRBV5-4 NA CASSLGQLETQYF TGTGCCAGCAGCTTGGGACAACTAGAGACCCAGTACTTC
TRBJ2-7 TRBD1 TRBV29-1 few CSASGTALSEQYF TGCAGCGCGTCCGGGACAGCTCTTTCCGAGCAGTACTTC
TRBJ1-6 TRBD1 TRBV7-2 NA CASSLGDRGSYNSPLHF TGTGCCAGCAGCTTAGGGGACAGGGGTTCCTATAATTCACCCCTCCACTTT
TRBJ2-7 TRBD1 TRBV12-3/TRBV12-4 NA CASSNRGPGHAQYF TGTGCCAGCAGTAACAGGGGTCCGGGGCACGCGCAGTACTTC
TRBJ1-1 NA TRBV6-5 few CASTLRANTEAFF TGTGCCAGCACCCTCCGAGCGAACACTGAAGCTTTCTTT
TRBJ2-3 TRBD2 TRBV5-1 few CASSLARTSVDTQYF TGCGCCAGCAGCTTGGCCCGGACTAGCGTAGATACGCAGTATTTT
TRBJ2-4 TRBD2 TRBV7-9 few CASSFSHRLAGTKNIQYF TGTGCCAGCAGCTTTTCACATAGGCTAGCGGGGACTAAAAACATTCAGTACTTC
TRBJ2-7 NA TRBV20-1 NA CSASSLAVINPYEQYF TGCAGTGCAAGTTCCCTGGCGGTGATTAATCCTTACGAGCAGTACTTC
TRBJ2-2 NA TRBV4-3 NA CASSQEPGVGTGELFF TGCGCCAGCAGCCAAGAGCCAGGGGTGGGCACCGGGGAGCTGTTTTTT
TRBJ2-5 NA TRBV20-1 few CSAEETQYF TGCAGTGCTGAAGAGACCCAGTACTTC
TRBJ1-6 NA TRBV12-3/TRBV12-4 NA CASSKREENNSPLHF TGTGCCAGCAGCAAGAGAGAGGAAAATAATTCACCCCTCCACTTT